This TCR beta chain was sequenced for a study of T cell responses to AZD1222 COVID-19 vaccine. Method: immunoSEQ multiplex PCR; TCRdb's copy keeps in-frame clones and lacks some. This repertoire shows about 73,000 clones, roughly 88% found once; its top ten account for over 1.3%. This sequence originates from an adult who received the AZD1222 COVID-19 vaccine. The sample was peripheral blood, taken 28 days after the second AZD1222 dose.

CDR3 protein: CASSQGARNQPQHF. CDR3 in DNA: TGTGCCAGCTCACAGGGGGCGAGGAATCAGCCCCAGCATTTT. The chain uses TRBV18 and TRBJ1-5, with TRBD1 identical over 7 bases. In germline, CDR1 is KGHSH, CDR2 LQKENI. CDR3 size: 14 residues. V gave up 4 bases and J gave up 4 bases; unmatched junction bases: 4. Filled out from reference TRBV18 and TRBJ1-5, the complete variable domain reads NAGVMQNPRHLVRRRGQEARLRCSPMKGHSHVYWYRQLPEEGLKFMVYLQKENIIDESGMPKERFSAEFPKEGPSILRIQQVVRGDSAAYFCASSQGARNQPQHFGDGTRLSIL.